These 26 T cell receptor beta chains were sequenced from one sample in a study of beta chain features in type 1 diabetes. The entirety of the isolated RNA underwent reverse transcription, so expressed TCRB transcripts were sequenced. Assay used: immunoSEQ multiplex PCR; TCRdb lists only in-frame clones, some missing. Counted here are some 900,000 clones, under 20% occurring once; the ten biggest clones make up around 0.02%. Input material: naive CD4+ T cells from blood. These receptors were obtained from a young woman in good health.

This chain joins TRBV10-3 and TRBJ2-1, with 7 bases identical to TRBD2. The CDR3 contains 13 residues. Germline lookup yields CDR1 ENHRY and CDR2 SYGVKD. The ends lost 4 bases at V and 13 bases at J; junction bases unmatched: 10. CDR3 amino acids: CAISGGAGKDQFF. CDR3 DNA: TGTGCCATCAGTGGGGGAGCGGGGAAGGATCAGTTCTTC.

This clone was picked up a small number of times. The chain links TRBV19 to TRBJ2-5; D is ambiguous. There are 12 residues in the CDR3. Germline V gene sequence: CDR1 LNHDA, CDR2 SQIVND (reference sequence). V shed 1 base and J shed 7 bases, with 7 bases lying between them. The CDR3 coding sequence is TGTGCCAGTAGTATAGGGGTTGGGACCCAGTACTTC. Its protein product is CASSIGVGTQYF.

The chain has TRBV7-2 and TRBJ2-3; D is undetermined. Trimming took off 5 bases at V and 4 bases at J, with 10 bases between the two ends. The germline V gene encodes CDR1 SGHTA and CDR2 FQGNSA. This CDR3 comprises 13 residues. CDR3 protein: CASSRNSADTQYF. CDR3 nucleotides: TGTGCCAGCAGCCGTAACAGCGCAGATACGCAGTATTTT.

The chain links TRBV28 to TRBJ2-7; D is uncertain. This CDR3 is 13 amino acids long. Trimming removed 3 bases at V and 3 bases at J, with 9 bases between. CDR1 and CDR2 from the germline V gene are MDHEN and SYDVKM. DNA of the CDR3: TGTGCCAGCAGTTTGGGTCAGCTCTACGAGCAGTACTTC. Its translation: CASSLGQLYEQYF.

This clone has only a few counts. This chain uses TRBV14 with TRBJ2-1; D might be TRBD1 (6 bases). The germline gives CDR1 SGHDN, CDR2 FVKESK. The CDR3 has 16 amino acids. V shed 4 bases and J shed 2 bases, with 15 bases lying between them. CDR3 in DNA: TGTGCCAGCAGCCTTAGCCAGGGGCAGGCCTACAATGAGCAGTTCTTC. This gives the protein CASSLSQGQAYNEQFF.

A few counts support this clone. The rearrangement uses TRBV2 and TRBJ2-5, with TRBD1 identical over 8 bases. The CDR3 runs 16 residues. CDR1 is SNHLY, CDR2 FYNNEI, per germline. J gave up 1 base and V 7 bases, and 11 bases lay outside the gene matches. CDR3 sequence reads: CASTTAPGQGQETQYF. The DNA for the CDR3 is TGTGCCAGCACCACAGCACCTGGACAGGGCCAAGAGACCCAGTACTTC.

The sample holds a few counts of this clone. The chain's CDR3 is CASSVHTAVQETQYF. Written as DNA, the CDR3 is TGTGCCAGCAGCGTTCACACCGCAGTCCAAGAGACCCAGTACTTC. The rearrangement links TRBV9 to TRBJ2-5, with D unclear. The germline V gene has CDR1 SGDLS and CDR2 YYNGEE. The length of the CDR3 is 15 residues. V was clipped by 2 bases and J by 1 base, with 12 bases between them.

Comment on this clone: The same CDR3 is also encoded by other DNA sequences in this sample. The chain combines TRBV5-1 with TRBJ2-3, with TRBD1 matching 10 bases. This CDR3 comprises 15 residues. CDR1 and CDR2 (germline): SGHRS, YFSETQ. V lost 5 bases, J lost 3 bases, and 6 bases stayed unmatched. CDR3 DNA: TGCGCCAGCAGTAGGGGACAGGGGCGGACAGATACGCAGTATTTT. It is translated as CASSRGQGRTDTQYF.

This clone has only a few counts. J is TRBJ1-1 and V is TRBV7-2, with D unresolved. The CDR3 totals 13 residues. The germline V and J ends were trimmed by 6 bases and 4 bases, with 12 bases remaining between them. CDR1 is SGHTA, CDR2 FQGNSA, per germline. CDR3 residues: CASSPTASTEAFF. CDR3 DNA: TGTGCCAGCAGTCCAACAGCGTCCACTGAAGCTTTCTTT.

V and J are TRBV27 and TRBJ2-3, with 8 bases lining up with TRBD2. The CDR3 is 16 amino acids. Germline V gene data show CDR1 as MNHEY and CDR2 as SMNVEV (reference sequence). Trimming removed 5 bases from V and 1 base from J; junction bases left unmatched: 8. CDR3 residues: CASSPKRERGTDTQYF. The CDR3 DNA sequence: TGTGCCAGCAGTCCGAAGCGGGAGCGGGGCACAGATACGCAGTATTTT.

This clone appeared a few times. The J gene is TRBJ2-2, the V gene TRBV2, with D perhaps matching TRBD2 (6 bases). The germline CDR1 and CDR2 sequences are SNHLY and FYNNEI. There are 14 residues in the CDR3. V was shortened by 10 bases and J by 6 bases, with 18 bases between the two germline ends. Here the CDR3 reads CATTRDSSPGELFF. The CDR3, as DNA: TGTGCCACCACCCGGGACTCCTCGCCCGGGGAGCTGTTTTTT.

The chain couples TRBV6-1 to TRBJ1-3, with D unclear. This CDR3 contains 14 residues. The germline CDR1 and CDR2 sequences are MNHNS and SASEGT. Deletions cut 6 bases from V and 1 base from J, with 10 bases between. The chain's CDR3 is CASSVAPSGNTIYF. The CDR3 DNA reads TGTGCCAGCAGCGTGGCGCCATCTGGAAACACCATATATTTT.

This clone has more than one count but fewer than ten. The chain uses TRBV9 and TRBJ2-1; TRBD2 matches at 7 bases. Germline trimming cut 0 bases from V and 8 bases from J; bases unmatched to any gene: 5. Germline V gene sequence: CDR1 SGDLS, CDR2 YYNGEE. This CDR3 spans 14 amino acids. DNA for the CDR3: TGTGCCAGCAGCGTAGTGGGACTATTCGATGAGCAGTTCTTC. Protein sequence: CASSVVGLFDEQFF.

This clone has just a few counts. The rearrangement joins TRBV19 to TRBJ2-7, with TRBD1 identical over 7 bases. The CDR3 extends over 15 amino acids. The germline V gene encodes CDR1 LNHDA and CDR2 SQIVND (reference sequence). V dropped 6 bases and J dropped 1; count of bases not matched to a gene: 9. In DNA, the CDR3 is TGTGCCAGTAGAGCCTCCGGGACAGAGTCCTACGAGCAGTACTTC. Its protein is CASRASGTESYEQYF.

The table lists this clone with a few counts. CDR3 sequence reads: CASSLRDMGAEAFF. For the CDR3, the DNA is TGTGCCAGCAGCCTCCGGGACATGGGGGCTGAAGCTTTCTTT. This rearrangement joins TRBV14 to TRBJ1-1; D perhaps matches TRBD1 (6 bases). Trimming took off 4 bases at V and 6 bases at J, with 15 bases between the two ends. The CDR3 is 14 amino acids. Per the germline V gene, CDR1 is SGHDN and CDR2 is FVKESK.

The V call is TRBV19, the J call TRBJ2-2; the D gene is possibly TRBD1 (5 bases). CDR1 and CDR2 from the germline V gene are LNHDA and SQIVND (reference sequence). This CDR3 has 13 residues. Trimming took 4 bases from V and 4 from J, leaving 7 bases between them. This CDR3 is CASSNQGTGELFF. CDR3 DNA: TGTGCCAGTAGTAATCAGGGCACCGGGGAGCTGTTTTTT.

In its sample, this clone was seen a few times. The CDR3 loop is CASSTSPRGLYEQYF. CDR3 DNA: TGTGCCAGCAGCACGTCCCCCCGGGGACTCTACGAGCAGTACTTC. The chain recombines TRBV7-8 with TRBJ2-7; weak D call: TRBD2 (6 bases). The CDR3 consists of 15 residues. Deletions cut 5 bases from V and 3 bases from J, with 17 bases between. Germline values: CDR1 SGHVS, CDR2 FQNEAQ. Complete variable domain (other parts from reference TRBV7-8 and TRBJ2-7): GAGVSQSPRYKVAKRGQDVALRCDPISGHVSLFWYQQALGQGPEFLTYFQNEAQLDKSGLPSDRFFAERPEGSVSTLKIQRTQQEDSAVYLCASSTSPRGLYEQYFGPGTRLTVT.

This clone has a handful of counts. The chain couples TRBV13 to TRBJ2-1, with TRBD2 matching 11 bases. The germline CDR1 and CDR2 sequences are PRHDT and FYEKMQ (reference sequence). The V segment lost 5 bases and the J segment 10 bases; nucleotides outside the gene matches: 16. The CDR3 runs to 17 residues. CDR3: CASSPGLLAGDPQEQFF. In DNA form, the CDR3 reads TGTGCCAGCAGCCCGGGGCTACTAGCGGGAGACCCTCAGGAGCAGTTCTTC. The full variable domain, with the rest looked up from reference TRBV13 and TRBJ2-1, is AAGVIQSPRHLIKEKRETATLKCYPIPRHDTVYWYQQGPGQDPQFLISFYEKMQSDKGSIPDRFSAQQFSDYHSELNMSSLELGDSALYFCASSPGLLAGDPQEQFFGPGTRLTVL.

This sequence joins TRBV28 and TRBJ2-3; 12 nucleotides agree with TRBD2. This CDR3 contains 20 residues. Germline CDR1 and CDR2: MDHEN and SYDVKM. J gave up 2 bases and V 0 bases, and 12 bases lay outside the gene matches. CDR3 sequence reads: CASSLWFRLAGGNNTDTQYF. DNA of the CDR3: TGTGCCAGCAGTTTATGGTTTCGGCTAGCGGGAGGGAATAACACAGATACGCAGTATTTT.

The chain combines TRBV9 with TRBJ2-1, with D perhaps matching TRBD2 (5 bases). With 0 bases removed from V and 2 bases from J, the gap between germline ends came to 15 bases. The CDR3 is 17 residues long. Germline lookup yields CDR1 SGDLS and CDR2 YYNGEE. The CDR3, as DNA: TGTGCCAGCAGCGTAGGACCTATCCGGGGAACCTACAATGAGCAGTTCTTC. Encoded protein: CASSVGPIRGTYNEQFF.

There are a few counts of this clone. J is TRBJ1-2 and V is TRBV28, with a weak D call TRBD1 (5 bases). V lost 5 bases to trimming and J lost 6 bases, with 16 bases between them. Germline V gene lookup returns CDR1 MDHEN and CDR2 SYDVKM. The CDR3 is 14 residues long. In nucleotides, the CDR3 is TGTGCCAGCAGTCCCCGATGGTGGGGCGATGGCTACACCTTC. This encodes CASSPRWWGDGYTF.

This clone was picked up a small number of times. This chain joins TRBV7-9 and TRBJ1-5; possible D gene TRBD1, 5 bases. Trimming cost V 5 bases and J 4 bases, with 21 bases left between them. This CDR3 is built from 17 residues. Germline V gene lookup returns CDR1 SEHNR and CDR2 FQNEAQ (reference sequence). The chain's CDR3 is CASSLRVFKVRNQPQHF. CDR3 in DNA: TGTGCCAGCAGCCTCAGGGTTTTTAAGGTTCGGAATCAGCCCCAGCATTTT.

The CDR3 nucleotides are TGTGCCAGCAGTTTTTTCCCCAATGAGCAGTTCTTC. Residues: CASSFFPNEQFF. V and J are TRBV6-6 and TRBJ2-1; D ambiguous. The germline V gene has CDR1 MNHNY and CDR2 SVGAGI (reference sequence). The CDR3 has 12 amino acids. Trimming left V 4 bases short and J 6 bases short, with 7 bases between.

V gene TRBV5-4 combines with J gene TRBJ1-2, with D unresolved. Germline CDR1 reads SGHNT; CDR2 reads YYREEE (reference sequence). CDR3 size: 15 residues. V was trimmed by 0 bases and J by 5 bases, leaving 14 bases between them. CDR3 sequence (DNA): TGTGCCAGCAGCTTGGTAGTGGGAGAACCTTATGGCTACACCTTC. Translating gives CASSLVVGEPYGYTF.

This chain joins TRBV4-1 and TRBJ2-5; D gene ambiguous. Trimming took off 1 base at V and 4 bases at J, with 13 bases between the two ends. The CDR3 is made up of 15 amino acids. Germline values: CDR1 MGHRA, CDR2 YSYEKL. The CDR3 nucleotides are TGCGCCAGCAGCCAAGTAACTTCTTACAGAGAGACCCAGTACTTC. Protein sequence: CASSQVTSYRETQYF.

The CDR3 DNA reads TGTGCCAGCAGCTTTTCCCTAGCCACCGGGGAGCTGTTTTTT. Its translation is CASSFSLATGELFF. The chain carries TRBV5-8 and TRBJ2-2, with D tentatively TRBD2 (5 bases). CDR1 and CDR2 (germline): SGHTS, YDEGEE. The CDR3 is 14 residues long. V gave up 2 bases and J gave up 4 bases, with 9 bases separating them.